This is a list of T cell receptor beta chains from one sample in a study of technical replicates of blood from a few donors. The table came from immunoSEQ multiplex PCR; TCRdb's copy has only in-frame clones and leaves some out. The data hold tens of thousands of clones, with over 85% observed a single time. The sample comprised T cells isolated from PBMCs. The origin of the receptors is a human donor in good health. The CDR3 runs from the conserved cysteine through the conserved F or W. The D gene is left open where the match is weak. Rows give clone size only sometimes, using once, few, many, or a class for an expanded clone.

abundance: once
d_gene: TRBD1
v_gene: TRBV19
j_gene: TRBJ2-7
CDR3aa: CASSIGTDLPEQYF
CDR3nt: TGTGCCAGTAGTATCGGGACAGACCTCCCCGAGCAGTACTTC

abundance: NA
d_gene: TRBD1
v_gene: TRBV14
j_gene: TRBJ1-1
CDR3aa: CASSPLQGAGNTEAFF
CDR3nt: TGTGCCAGCAGCCCGCTACAGGGGGCCGGGAACACTGAAGCTTTCTTT

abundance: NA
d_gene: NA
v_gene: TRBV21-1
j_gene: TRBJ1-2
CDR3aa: CASSKGERRDYGYTF
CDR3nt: TGTGCCAGCAGCAAAGGGGAGAGAAGGGACTATGGCTACACCTTC

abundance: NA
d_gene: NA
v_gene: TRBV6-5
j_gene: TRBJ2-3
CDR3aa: CASSRAGYSDTQYF
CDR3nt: TGTGCCAGCAGCCGAGCCGGGTACTCAGATACGCAGTATTTT

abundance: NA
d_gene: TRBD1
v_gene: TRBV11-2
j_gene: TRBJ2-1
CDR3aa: CASSLYQGQGVNNEQFF
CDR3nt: TGTGCCAGCAGCTTATATCAGGGACAGGGGGTCAACAATGAGCAGTTCTTC

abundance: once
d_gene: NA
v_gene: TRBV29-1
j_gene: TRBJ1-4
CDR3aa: CSAALGNGGDGKLFF
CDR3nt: TGCAGCGCGGCCTTGGGAAACGGGGGGGACGGAAAACTGTTTTTT

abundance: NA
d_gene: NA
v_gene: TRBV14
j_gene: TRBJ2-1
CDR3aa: CASSQGSFNNEQFF
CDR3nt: TGTGCCAGCAGCCAAGGGAGTTTCAACAATGAGCAGTTCTTC

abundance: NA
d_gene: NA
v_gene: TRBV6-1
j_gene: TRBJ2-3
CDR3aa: CASRVRQLSDTQYF
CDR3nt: TGTGCCAGCAGGGTTAGACAGCTGTCAGATACGCAGTATTTT

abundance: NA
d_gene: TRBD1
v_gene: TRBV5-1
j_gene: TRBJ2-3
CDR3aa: CASSLDRGREGTDTQYF
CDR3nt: TGCGCCAGCAGCTTGGACAGGGGGCGCGAAGGCACAGATACGCAGTATTTT

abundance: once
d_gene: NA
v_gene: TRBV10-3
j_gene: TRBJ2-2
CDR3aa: CAIRVSIGGMGGELFF
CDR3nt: TGTGCCATCCGGGTCAGTATCGGTGGTATGGGCGGGGAGCTGTTTTTT

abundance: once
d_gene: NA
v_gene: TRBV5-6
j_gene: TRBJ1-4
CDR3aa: CASSEDGNSKVKNEKLFF
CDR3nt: TGTGCCAGCAGCGAGGACGGGAACTCCAAAGTAAAAAATGAAAAACTGTTTTTT

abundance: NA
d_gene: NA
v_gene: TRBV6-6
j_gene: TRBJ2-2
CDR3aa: CASSFNTGELFF
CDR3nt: TGTGCCAGCAGCTTTAACACCGGGGAGCTGTTTTTT

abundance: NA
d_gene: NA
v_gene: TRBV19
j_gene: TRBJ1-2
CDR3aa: CASSLDGGFYGYTF
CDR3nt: TGTGCCAGTAGCCTCGATGGAGGGTTCTATGGCTACACCTTC

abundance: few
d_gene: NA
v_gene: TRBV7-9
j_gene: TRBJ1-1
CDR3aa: CASSRQAESTEAFF
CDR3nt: TGTGCCAGCTCCCGACAGGCGGAGAGCACTGAAGCTTTCTTT

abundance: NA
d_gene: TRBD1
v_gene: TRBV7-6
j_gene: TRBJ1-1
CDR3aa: CASSRQGVTEAFF
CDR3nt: TGTGCCAGCAGCAGACAGGGGGTAACTGAAGCTTTCTTT

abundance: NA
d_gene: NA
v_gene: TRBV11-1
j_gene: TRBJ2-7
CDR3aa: CASSPGRTFYEQYF
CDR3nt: TGTGCCAGCAGCCCCGGACGGACTTTCTACGAGCAGTACTTC

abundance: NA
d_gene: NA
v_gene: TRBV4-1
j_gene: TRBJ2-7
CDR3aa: CASSQVQKSGTYEQYF
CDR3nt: TGCGCCAGCAGCCAAGTTCAGAAATCAGGTACCTACGAGCAGTACTTC

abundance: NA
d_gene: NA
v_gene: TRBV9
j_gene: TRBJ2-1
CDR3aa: CASSPRQLAVVDEQFF
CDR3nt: TGTGCCAGCAGCCCCCGACAGCTCGCGGTCGTCGATGAGCAGTTCTTC

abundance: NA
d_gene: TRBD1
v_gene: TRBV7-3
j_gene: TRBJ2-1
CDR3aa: CASSLGTGSYNEQFF
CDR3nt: TGTGCCAGCAGCTTAGGGACAGGGTCCTACAATGAGCAGTTCTTC

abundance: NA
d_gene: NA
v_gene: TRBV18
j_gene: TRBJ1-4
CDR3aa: CASSPNQGNEKLFF
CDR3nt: TGTGCCAGCTCACCTAACCAGGGAAATGAAAAACTGTTTTTT

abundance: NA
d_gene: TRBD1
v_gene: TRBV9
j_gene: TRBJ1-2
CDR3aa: CASSGMDRNNYGYTF
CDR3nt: TGTGCCAGCAGCGGTATGGACAGGAATAACTATGGCTACACCTTC

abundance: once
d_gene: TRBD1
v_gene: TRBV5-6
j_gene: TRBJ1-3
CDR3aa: CASTLQGASGNTIYF
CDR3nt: TGTGCCAGCACCTTGCAGGGGGCCTCTGGAAACACCATATATTTT

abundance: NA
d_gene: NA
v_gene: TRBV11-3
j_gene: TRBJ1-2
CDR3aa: CASSLDPLEGLTF
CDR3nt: TGTGCCAGCAGCTTAGATCCGTTGGAGGGTCTCACCTTC

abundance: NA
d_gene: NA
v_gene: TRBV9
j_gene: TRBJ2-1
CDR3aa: CASSVGGPSYNEQFF
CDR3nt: TGTGCCAGCAGCGTGGGAGGCCCCTCCTACAATGAGCAGTTCTTC

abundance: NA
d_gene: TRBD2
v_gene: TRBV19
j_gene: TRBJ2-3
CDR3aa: CASSPGTSGRIVSTDTQYF
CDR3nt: TGTGCCAGTAGTCCTGGGACTAGCGGGAGAATCGTTAGCACAGATACGCAGTATTTT

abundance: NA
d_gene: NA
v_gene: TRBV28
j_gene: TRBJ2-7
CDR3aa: CASSVTGSSYEQYF
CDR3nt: TGTGCCAGCAGTGTTACGGGGAGCTCCTACGAGCAGTACTTC

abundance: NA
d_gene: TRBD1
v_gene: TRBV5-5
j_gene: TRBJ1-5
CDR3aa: CASSQRQGAQPQHF
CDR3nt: TGTGCCAGCAGCCAAAGACAGGGGGCTCAGCCCCAGCATTTT

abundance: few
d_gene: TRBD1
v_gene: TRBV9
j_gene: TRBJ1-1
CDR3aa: CASRGQGYTEAFF
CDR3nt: TGTGCCAGCAGGGGACAGGGCTACACTGAAGCTTTCTTT

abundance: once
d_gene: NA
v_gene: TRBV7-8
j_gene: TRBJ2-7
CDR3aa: CASSLAGIIEQYF
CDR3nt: TGTGCCAGCAGCTTAGCCGGGATTATCGAGCAGTACTTC

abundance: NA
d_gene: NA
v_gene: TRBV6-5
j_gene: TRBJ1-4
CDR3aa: CASSYEGATNEKLFF
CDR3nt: TGTGCCAGCAGTTATGAGGGGGCAACTAATGAAAAACTGTTTTTT

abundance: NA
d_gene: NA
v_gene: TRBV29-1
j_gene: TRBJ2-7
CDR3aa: CSVDVAYEQYF
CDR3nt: TGCAGCGTTGATGTAGCCTACGAGCAGTACTTC

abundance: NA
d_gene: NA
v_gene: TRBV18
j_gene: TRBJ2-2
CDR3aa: CASSATGTGELFF
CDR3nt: TGTGCCAGCTCAGCCACGGGTACCGGGGAGCTGTTTTTT

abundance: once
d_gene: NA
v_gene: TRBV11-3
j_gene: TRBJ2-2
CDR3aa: CASSFRGSGTGELFF
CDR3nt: TGTGCCAGCAGCTTCAGGGGAAGTGGCACCGGGGAGCTGTTTTTT